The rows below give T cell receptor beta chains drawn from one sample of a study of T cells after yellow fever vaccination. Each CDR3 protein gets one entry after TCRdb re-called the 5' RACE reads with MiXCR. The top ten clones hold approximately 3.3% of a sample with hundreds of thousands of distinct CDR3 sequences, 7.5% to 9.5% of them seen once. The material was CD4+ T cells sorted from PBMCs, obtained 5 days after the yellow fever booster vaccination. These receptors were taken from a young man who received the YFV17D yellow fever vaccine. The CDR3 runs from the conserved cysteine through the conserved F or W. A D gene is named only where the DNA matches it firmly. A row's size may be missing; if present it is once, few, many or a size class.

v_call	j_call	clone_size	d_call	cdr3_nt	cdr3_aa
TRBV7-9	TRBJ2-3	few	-	TGTGCCAGCAGCCGAGAGGCGGGATCATTTGGGCAGTATTTT	CASSREAGSFGQYF
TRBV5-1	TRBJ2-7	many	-	TGCGCCAGCAGCTACGGACAATCCTACGAGCAGTACTTC	CASSYGQSYEQYF
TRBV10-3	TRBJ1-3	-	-	TGTGCCATCAGCCGGGACACAGGAAACACCATATATTTT	CAISRDTGNTIYF
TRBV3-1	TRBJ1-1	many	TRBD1	TGTGCCAGCAGCCGATCGACAGGGATGAACACTGAAGCTTTCTTT	CASSRSTGMNTEAFF
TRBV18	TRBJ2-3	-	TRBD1	TGTGCCAGCTCAAACAGGGGGCTCACAGATACGCAGTATTTT	CASSNRGLTDTQYF
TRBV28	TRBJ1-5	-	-	TGTGCCAGCAGTTTTGGTCGTTACGCCTCGGTAGTGAATCAGCCCCAGCATTTT	CASSFGRYASVVNQPQHF
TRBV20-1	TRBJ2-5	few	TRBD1	TGCAGTGCAGGGTGGACAGGTCAATTGGAGACCCAGTACTTC	CSAGWTGQLETQYF
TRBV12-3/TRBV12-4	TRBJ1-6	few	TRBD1	TGTGCCAGCAGTACCCAGGGGGCTTATAATTCACCCCTCCACTTT	CASSTQGAYNSPLHF
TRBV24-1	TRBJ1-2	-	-	TGTGCCACCAGTGATAGGACAAGACAAGATGGCTACACCTTC	CATSDRTRQDGYTF
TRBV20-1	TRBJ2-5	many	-	TGCAGTGCTAGAGCGAACCCGGAGACCCAGTACTTC	CSARANPETQYF
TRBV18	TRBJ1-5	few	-	TGTGCCAGCTCACCACTTCAGGGTTTTAATCAGCCCCAGCATTTT	CASSPLQGFNQPQHF
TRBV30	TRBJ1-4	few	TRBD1	TGTGCCTGGATCCCGGGACAGAGGATTTCTAATGAAAAACTGTTTTTT	CAWIPGQRISNEKLFF
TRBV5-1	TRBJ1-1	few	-	TGCGCCAGCAGCGGCGAGGGGAGGTTGACTGAAGCTTTCTTT	CASSGEGRLTEAFF
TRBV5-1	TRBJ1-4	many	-	TGCGCCAGCAGCTTGGCACCTCAAAATGATGAAAAACTGTTTTTT	CASSLAPQNDEKLFF
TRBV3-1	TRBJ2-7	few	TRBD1	TGTGCCAGCAGCCCCCTTGCCGCCGGGACAGGGAACCCCTACGAGCAGTACTTC	CASSPLAAGTGNPYEQYF
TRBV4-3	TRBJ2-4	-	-	TGCGCCAGCAGCCAGCCGGGAAACAAAAACATTCAGTACTTC	CASSQPGNKNIQYF
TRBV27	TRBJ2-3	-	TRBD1	TGTGCCAGCAGTTTGTGGACAGGGGTGGGTACGCAGTATTTT	CASSLWTGVGTQYF
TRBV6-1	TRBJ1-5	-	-	TGTGCCAGCAGTGAAGTCAGGAAAGGATATCAGCATTTT	CASSEVRKGYQHF
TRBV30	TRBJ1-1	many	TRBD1	TGTGCCTGGGCCAGGGGGGGGGCTTTCGCTGAAGCTTTCTTT	CAWARGGAFAEAFF
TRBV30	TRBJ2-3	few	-	TGTGCCTGGACAGAAGGGCGAGATACGCAGTATTTT	CAWTEGRDTQYF
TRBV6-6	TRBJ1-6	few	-	TGTGCCAGCAGTTCGAGTTCACCCCTCCACTTT	CASSSSSPLHF
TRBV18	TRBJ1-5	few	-	TGTGCCAGCTCACCCATGGAGGATCAGCCCCAGCATTTT	CASSPMEDQPQHF
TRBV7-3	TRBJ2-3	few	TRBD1	TGTGCCAGCAGCTTCGGACAGGGCACGCAGTATTTT	CASSFGQGTQYF
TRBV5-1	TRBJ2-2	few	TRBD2	TGCGCCAGCGGGAAGGGACTAAACACCGGGGAGCTGTTTTTT	CASGKGLNTGELFF
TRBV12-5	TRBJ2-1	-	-	TGTGCTAGTGGTTTGGTAATCTCCTACAATGAGCAGTTCTTC	CASGLVISYNEQFF
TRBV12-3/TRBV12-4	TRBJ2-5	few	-	TGTGCCAGCAGTCCGTTTGGAGGGGAAGAGACCCAGTACTTC	CASSPFGGEETQYF
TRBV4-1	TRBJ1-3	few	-	TGCGCCAGCAGCCAAGTGGACAGAAACACCATATATTTT	CASSQVDRNTIYF
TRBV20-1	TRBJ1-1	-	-	TGCAGTGCTAGAGCGCGGCCGTTCGCTGAAGCTTTCTTT	CSARARPFAEAFF
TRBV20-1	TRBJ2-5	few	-	TGCAGTGCTAGGGGGTTTCAAGAGACCCAGTACTTC	CSARGFQETQYF
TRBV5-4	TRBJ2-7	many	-	TGTGCCAGCAGCTCGGGTTTGTTGGCCTACGAGCAGTACTTC	CASSSGLLAYEQYF
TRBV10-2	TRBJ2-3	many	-	TGCGCCAGCAGTGAGTCGCGAGCAGTCGTTGGTACGCAGTATTTT	CASSESRAVVGTQYF
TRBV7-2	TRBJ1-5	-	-	TGTGCCAGCAGCTTAATTCTCCGAGGTCAGCCCCAGCATTTT	CASSLILRGQPQHF
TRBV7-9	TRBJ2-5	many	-	TGTGCCAGCAGCTTAGGTCAGGGAGACCAGACCCAGTACTTC	CASSLGQGDQTQYF
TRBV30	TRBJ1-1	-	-	TGTGCCTTCACCCCGTGGATTGGTGAAGCTTTCTTT	CAFTPWIGEAFF
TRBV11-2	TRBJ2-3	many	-	TGTGCCAGCAGCTTAGGGGGGACACGCACAGATACGCAGTATTTT	CASSLGGTRTDTQYF
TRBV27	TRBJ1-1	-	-	TGTGCCAGCAGTTTTTCTTTCTACCGGAACACTGAAGCTTTCTTT	CASSFSFYRNTEAFF
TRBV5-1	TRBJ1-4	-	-	TGCGCCAGCAGTTCAACCAGAGTTGAAAAACTGTTTTTT	CASSSTRVEKLFF
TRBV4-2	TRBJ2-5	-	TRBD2	TGTGCCAGCAGCCAAGTGGGACTAGCGGGGGGCGTCCAAGAGACCCAGTACTTC	CASSQVGLAGGVQETQYF
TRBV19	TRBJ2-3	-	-	TGTGCCAGTAGTATACAGGGCTCCAGCACAGATACGCAGTATTTT	CASSIQGSSTDTQYF
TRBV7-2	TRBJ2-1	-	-	TGTGCCAGCAGCTTTCTCCAGGGCGATAATGAGCAGTTCTTC	CASSFLQGDNEQFF
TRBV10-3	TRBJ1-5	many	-	TGTGCCATCAGTGAGTCGAGGGGGAATAGCAATCAGCCCCAGCATTTT	CAISESRGNSNQPQHF
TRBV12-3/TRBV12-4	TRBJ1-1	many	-	TGTGCCAGCAGTTTTTCGAGGAACACTGAAGCTTTCTTT	CASSFSRNTEAFF
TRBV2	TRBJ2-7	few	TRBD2	TGTGCCAGCAGCGCCCGGACTAGCGGCTACGAGCAGTACTTC	CASSARTSGYEQYF